This T cell receptor (beta chain) was documented in a study of blood T cells in healthy people across ages. Study-level points and caveats: Researchers judged that diversity estimates from one million T cells fell short of true values. Expanded clonotype changes were possibly confounded by unknown donor CMV status.

Germline trimming cut 4 bases from V and 6 bases from J; bases unmatched to any gene: 5. Germline V CDR1 and CDR2: LGHDT, YNNKEL (reference sequence). This CDR3 comprises 15 residues. Primers used in a second PCR of roughly 6 to 12 cycles were a sample-barcoded 5' primer and a J-beta primer mix. Every individual sample yielded 2.5 million or more paired-end reads (each containing CDR3). TCRdb passed the 5' RACE reads through MiXCR, listing each CDR3 protein once. The sample records about 620,000 distinct CDR3 sequences, approximately 21% being singletons. This clonotype has a handful of counts. What it binds is unknown. Isolated per sample were at least 7 million PBMCs.

This sequence originates from a man aged 70 or older in good health. This chain uses TRBV3-1 with TRBJ2-6; TRBD1 aligns across 8 bases. Sequencing was done on a sample of blood. CDR3 in amino acids: CASSPDRGEANVLTF. DNA of the CDR3: TGTGCCAGCAGCCCCGACAGGGGTGAGGCCAACGTCCTGACTTTC.